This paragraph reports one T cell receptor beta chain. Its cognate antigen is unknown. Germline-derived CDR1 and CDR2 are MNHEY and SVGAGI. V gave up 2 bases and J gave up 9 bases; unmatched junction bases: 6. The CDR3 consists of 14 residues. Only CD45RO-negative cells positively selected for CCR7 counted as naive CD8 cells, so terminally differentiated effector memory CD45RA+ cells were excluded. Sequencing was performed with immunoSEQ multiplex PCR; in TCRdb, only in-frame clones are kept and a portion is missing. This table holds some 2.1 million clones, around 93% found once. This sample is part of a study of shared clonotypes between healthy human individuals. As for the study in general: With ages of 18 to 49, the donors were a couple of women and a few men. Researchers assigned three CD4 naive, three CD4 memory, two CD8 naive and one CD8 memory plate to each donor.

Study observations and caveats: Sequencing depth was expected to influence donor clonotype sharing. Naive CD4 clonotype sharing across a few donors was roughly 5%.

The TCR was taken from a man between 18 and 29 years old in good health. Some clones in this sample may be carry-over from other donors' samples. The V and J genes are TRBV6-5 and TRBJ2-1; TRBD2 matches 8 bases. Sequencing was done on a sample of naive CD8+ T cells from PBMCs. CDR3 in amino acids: CASSYPGGGREQFF. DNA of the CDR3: TGTGCCAGCAGTTACCCCGGGGGGGGACGTGAGCAGTTCTTC.